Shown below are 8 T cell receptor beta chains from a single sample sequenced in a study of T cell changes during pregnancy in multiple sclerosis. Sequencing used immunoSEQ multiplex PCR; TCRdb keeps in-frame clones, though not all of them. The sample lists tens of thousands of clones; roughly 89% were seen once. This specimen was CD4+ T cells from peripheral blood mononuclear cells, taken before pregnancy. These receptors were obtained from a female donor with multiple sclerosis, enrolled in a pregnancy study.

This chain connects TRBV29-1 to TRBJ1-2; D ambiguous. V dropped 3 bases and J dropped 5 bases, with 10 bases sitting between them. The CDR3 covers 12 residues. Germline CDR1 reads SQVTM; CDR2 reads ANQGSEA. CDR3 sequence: CSVELGGYGYTF. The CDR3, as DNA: TGCAGCGTTGAGTTGGGAGGGTATGGCTACACCTTC.

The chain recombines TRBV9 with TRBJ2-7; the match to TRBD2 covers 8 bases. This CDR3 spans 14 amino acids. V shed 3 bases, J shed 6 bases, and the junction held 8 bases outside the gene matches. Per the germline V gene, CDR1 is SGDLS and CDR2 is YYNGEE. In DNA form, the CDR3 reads TGTGCCAGCAGCGCCACCTGGACTAGCCCCGAGCAGTACTTC. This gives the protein CASSATWTSPEQYF.

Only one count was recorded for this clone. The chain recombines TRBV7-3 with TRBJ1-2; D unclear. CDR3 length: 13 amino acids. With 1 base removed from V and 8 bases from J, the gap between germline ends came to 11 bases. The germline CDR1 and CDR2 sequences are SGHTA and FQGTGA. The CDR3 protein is CASSLKRPGGYTF. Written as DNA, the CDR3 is TGTGCCAGCAGCTTAAAGCGCCCTGGAGGCTACACCTTC.

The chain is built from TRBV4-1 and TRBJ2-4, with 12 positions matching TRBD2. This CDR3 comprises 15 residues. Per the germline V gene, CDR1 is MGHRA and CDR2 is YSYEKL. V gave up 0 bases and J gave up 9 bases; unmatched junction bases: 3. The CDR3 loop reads CASSQEASGGGIQYF. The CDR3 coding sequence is TGCGCCAGCAGCCAAGAGGCTAGCGGGGGGGGCATTCAGTACTTC.

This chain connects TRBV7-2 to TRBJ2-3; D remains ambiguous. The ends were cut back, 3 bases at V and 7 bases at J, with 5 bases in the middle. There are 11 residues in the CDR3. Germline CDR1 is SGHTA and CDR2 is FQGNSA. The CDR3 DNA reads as TGTGCCAGCAGCTTGAGTTATACGCAGTATTTT. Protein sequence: CASSLSYTQYF.

CDR3 protein: CASSLGAEETQYF. The CDR3 coding sequence is TGCGCCAGCAGCTTGGGGGCCGAAGAGACCCAGTACTTC. The rearrangement uses TRBV5-1 and TRBJ2-5; D not certain. The germline gives CDR1 SGHRS, CDR2 YFSETQ. Trimming removed 0 bases from V and 3 bases from J, with 6 bases in between. The CDR3 totals 13 residues.

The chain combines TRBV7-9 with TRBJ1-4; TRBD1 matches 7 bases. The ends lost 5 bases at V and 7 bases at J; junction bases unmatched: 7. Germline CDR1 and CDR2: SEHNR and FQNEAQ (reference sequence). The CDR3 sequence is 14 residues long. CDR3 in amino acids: CASSNRGSVEKLFF. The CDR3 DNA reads TGTGCCAGCAGCAACAGGGGCTCAGTTGAAAAACTGTTTTTT.

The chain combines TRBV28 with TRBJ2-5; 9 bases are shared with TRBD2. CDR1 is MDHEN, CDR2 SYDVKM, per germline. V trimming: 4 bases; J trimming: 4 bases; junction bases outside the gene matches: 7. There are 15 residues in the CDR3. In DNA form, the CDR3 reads TGTGCCAGCAGTTCTCCGGGACTAGCCGGAGAGACCCAGTACTTC. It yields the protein CASSSPGLAGETQYF.